A selection of T cell receptor beta chains follows, all from one sample in a study of beta chain features in type 1 diabetes. The table came from immunoSEQ multiplex PCR; TCRdb's copy has only in-frame clones and leaves some out. The top ten clones hold 0.02% to 0.03% of a sample with fewer than 900,000 clones, around a sixth of them seen once. Sequenced sample: naive CD4+ T cells from blood. Receptors originate from a woman aged 18-30 years in good health. CDR3s include the opening cysteine and the closing phenylalanine or tryptophan. D genes are given only for firm matches. Where a row states a size, it is once, few, many or the class of an expanded clone; other rows omit it.

cdr3_length j_call v_call d_call clone_size cdr3_nt cdr3_aa
12 TRBJ2-7 TRBV28 . . TGTGCCAGCAGCCTCTCTAGGGTGGAGCAGTACTTC CASSLSRVEQYF
12 TRBJ2-7 TRBV29-1 . few TGCAGCGTTGTCGGGAACAACTACGAGCAGTACTTC CSVVGNNYEQYF
14 TRBJ2-7 TRBV28 . once TGTGCCAGCCGATGGCGGGGAAACACCTACGAGCAGTACTTC CASRWRGNTYEQYF
15 TRBJ2-1 TRBV28 . few TGTGCCAGCAGTTTAGGTGGGAGCGGCTACAATGAGCAGTTCTTC CASSLGGSGYNEQFF
14 TRBJ1-1 TRBV27 . . TGTGCCAGCAGTCTAGCAGGGGTGAACACTGAAGCTTTCTTT CASSLAGVNTEAFF
13 TRBJ2-2 TRBV6-5 . few TGTGCCAGCGGTCCAAGTTACACCGGGGAGCTGTTTTTT CASGPSYTGELFF
13 TRBJ1-4 TRBV5-1 . . TGCGCCAGCAGCTTGATACAGGGTGAAAAACTGTTTTTT CASSLIQGEKLFF
16 TRBJ2-5 TRBV6-5 TRBD2 few TGTGCCAGCAGTTACCAGCCGGGAGGGTACCAAGAGACCCAGTACTTC CASSYQPGGYQETQYF
15 TRBJ2-1 TRBV18 TRBD2 few TGTGCCAGCTCTCCACTAGCGACCTCCTACAATGAGCAGTTCTTC CASSPLATSYNEQFF
16 TRBJ1-2 TRBV4-3 . few TGCGCCAGCAGCCCAACGGGCGGGGGGCTCTACTATGGCTACACCTTC CASSPTGGGLYYGYTF
15 TRBJ2-3 TRBV27 . . TGTGCCAGCAGCCGAGGTCAGATAAGCACAGATACGCAGTATTTT CASSRGQISTDTQYF
12 TRBJ2-3 TRBV7-2 . few TGTGCCAGCAGCTCCTCCACAGATACGCAGTATTTT CASSSSTDTQYF
16 TRBJ2-7 TRBV28 . few TGTGCCAGCAGTTCTACTCCGGGACCCTCGGGCTACGAGCAGTACTTC CASSSTPGPSGYEQYF
13 TRBJ1-5 TRBV28 TRBD1 . TGTGCCAGCAGCCCGACAGGGGTTCAGCCCCAGCATTTT CASSPTGVQPQHF
16 TRBJ1-2 TRBV7-9 . . TGTGCCAGCAGCCGAGGGGGGACACAGAAAGTCTATGGCTACACCTTC CASSRGGTQKVYGYTF
14 TRBJ2-5 TRBV6-5 . few TGTGCCAGCAGTTACTCCCTCGGGATGGAGACCCAGTACTTC CASSYSLGMETQYF
14 TRBJ2-1 TRBV7-8 . few TGTGCCAGCAGCTTATTTTCTAGCTCAAATGAGCAGTTCTTC CASSLFSSSNEQFF
18 TRBJ2-6 TRBV19 . few TGTGCCAGCGGGGTGTGGCAGGGGAAAGGAACTGGGGCCAACGTCCTGACTTTC CASGVWQGKGTGANVLTF
14 TRBJ1-2 TRBV5-4 . . TGTGCCAGCAGCTCAGGACGCATTCCTGGTGGCTACACCTTC CASSSGRIPGGYTF
11 TRBJ2-5 TRBV7-3 . . TGTGCCAGCAGCCCGAGGGAGACCCAGTACTTC CASSPRETQYF
15 TRBJ2-1 TRBV18 . few TGTGCCAGCTCACCACCGTCTCTAGCCTACAATGAGCAGTTCTTC CASSPPSLAYNEQFF
15 TRBJ2-1 TRBV9 TRBD2 few TGTGCCAGCAGCGTACTGGCGGGAGGGCGCAATGAGCAGTTCTTC CASSVLAGGRNEQFF
14 TRBJ2-7 TRBV7-9 . few TGTGCCAGCAGCATACGGGACGGACCCTACGAGCAGTACTTC CASSIRDGPYEQYF
16 TRBJ2-2 TRBV10-3 . . TGTGCCATCAGCGCGCCTACTAGGACCAGCACCGGGGAGCTGTTTTTT CAISAPTRTSTGELFF
11 TRBJ2-1 TRBV27 . . TGTGCCAGCAGTGGCTACAATGAGCAGTTCTTC CASSGYNEQFF
15 TRBJ2-1 TRBV19 . few TGTGCCAGTAGTATCGACCCGGGATCCTACAATGAGCAGTTCTTC CASSIDPGSYNEQFF
13 TRBJ2-2 TRBV7-2 . . TGTGCCAGCAGCCGAGAGGGGCACGGGGAGCTGTTTTTT CASSREGHGELFF
18 TRBJ2-5 TRBV4-2 TRBD2 few TGTGCCAGCAGCCAAGGTGGGACTAGCGGGAGGTTGGGAGAGACCCAGTACTTC CASSQGGTSGRLGETQYF
11 TRBJ2-7 TRBV7-6 . . TGTGCCAGCAGCTCGAACTACGAGCAGTACTTC CASSSNYEQYF
18 TRBJ2-2 TRBV7-2 TRBD2 few TGTGCCAGCAGCTTAGATTCCCGATTAGCGGGAGTTACCGGGGAGCTGTTTTTT CASSLDSRLAGVTGELFF
16 TRBJ2-3 TRBV7-2 TRBD2 few TGTGCCAGCAGCTTAGCTCAGGGAGGGGGCACAGATACGCAGTATTTT CASSLAQGGGTDTQYF
14 TRBJ1-2 TRBV7-9 . many TGTGCCAGCAGCGTTGGTGGGAGCAACTATGGCTACACCTTC CASSVGGSNYGYTF
15 TRBJ2-2 TRBV21-1 . . TGTGCCAGCAAAGCCTTTTCCTCCCCCGGACAGGGCGCGGTTTTT CASKAFSSPGQGAVF
13 TRBJ2-4 TRBV2 . . TGTGCCAGCAGTGAAGGTCAGAAAAACATTCAGTACTTC CASSEGQKNIQYF
14 TRBJ1-3 TRBV2 . few TGTGCCAGCAGTTGGGGGAACTCTGGAAACACCATATATTTT CASSWGNSGNTIYF
15 TRBJ1-5 TRBV5-6 . few TGTGCCAGCAGCTTGATGGCCTTTCTCAATCAGCCCCAGCATTTT CASSLMAFLNQPQHF
16 TRBJ1-5 TRBV28 TRBD1 few TGTGCCAGCAGTTTATACCTACAGGGGGCGGGACAGCCCCAGCATTTT CASSLYLQGAGQPQHF
13 TRBJ2-3 TRBV7-9 . . TGTGCCAGCAGCTTGGGAGGCACAGATACGCAGTATTTT CASSLGGTDTQYF
15 TRBJ2-2 TRBV7-2 . . TGTGCCAGCAGCTTAGAGAGCGCGCGGGACGGGGAGCTGTTTTTT CASSLESARDGELFF
16 TRBJ2-7 TRBV7-2 TRBD2 . TGTGCCACCCGGAGGACTAGCGGGAGGGTAGTTGCCGAGCAGTACTTC CATRRTSGRVVAEQYF
16 TRBJ1-4 TRBV4-2 TRBD1 . TGTGCCAGCAGCCAAGTTGGGCAGGGGGCTTCTGAAAAACTGTTTTTT CASSQVGQGASEKLFF
15 TRBJ2-1 TRBV19 . few TGTGCCAGTAGTATAAGCCCAACCTCCTACAATGAGCAGTTCTTC CASSISPTSYNEQFF
20 TRBJ2-6 TRBV10-3 TRBD1 few TGTGCCATCAGTGAGTCTGGACAGGGGGCGCCTCACTCTGGGGCCAACGTCCTGACTTTC CAISESGQGAPHSGANVLTF
15 TRBJ2-1 TRBV7-9 TRBD2 . TGTGCCAGCAGAAGTTCGGGAGGGTCCTACAATGAGCAGTTCTTC CASRSSGGSYNEQFF
20 TRBJ2-3 TRBV29-1 TRBD2 . TGCAGCGTGCCAATAGGGACCTTCTCCGTCCCTAGCGGGGCCCAGGATACGCAGTATTTT CSVPIGTFSVPSGAQDTQYF
15 TRBJ2-2 TRBV7-2 . . TGTGCCAGCAGCCTCGTCGGACCGAACACCGGGGAGCTGTTTTTT CASSLVGPNTGELFF
14 TRBJ2-7 TRBV5-5 . . TGTGCCAGCAGCTTGGCTGGCGGGAAATACGAGCAGTACTTC CASSLAGGKYEQYF
14 TRBJ2-2 TRBV5-1 TRBD1 . TGCGCCAGCAGCTCAGGACAGGGCCACGGGGAGCTGTTTTTT CASSSGQGHGELFF
12 TRBJ1-2 TRBV28 . . TGTGCCAGCAGTTTCGGGGTTTTTGGCTACACCTTC CASSFGVFGYTF
17 TRBJ1-5 TRBV16 . few TGTGCCAGCAGCCAATACGCGGACACTTATAGCAATCAGCCCCAGCATTTT CASSQYADTYSNQPQHF
14 TRBJ1-5 TRBV7-2 . . TGTGCCAGCAGCTTTCTTCGGGATTTGCAGCCCCAGCATTTT CASSFLRDLQPQHF
15 TRBJ2-7 TRBV28 TRBD2 . TGTGCCAGCAGTCCAGGGCTAGCGGGAGTGTACGAGCAGTACTTC CASSPGLAGVYEQYF
13 TRBJ2-1 TRBV28 TRBD2 . TGTGCCAGCAGGCTCGGGAGGAACAATGAGCAGTTCTTC CASRLGRNNEQFF
14 TRBJ1-1 TRBV7-9 . . TGTGCCAGCAGTCCCCGCGGGGAGAACACTGAAGCTTTCTTT CASSPRGENTEAFF
13 TRBJ2-7 TRBV6-1 TRBD1 . TGTGCCAGCCTAGTGGACAGGGGGTTCGAGCAGTACTTC CASLVDRGFEQYF
12 TRBJ2-3 TRBV7-9 . few TGTGCCAGCAGCACTACTAGAACTACGCAGTATTTT CASSTTRTTQYF